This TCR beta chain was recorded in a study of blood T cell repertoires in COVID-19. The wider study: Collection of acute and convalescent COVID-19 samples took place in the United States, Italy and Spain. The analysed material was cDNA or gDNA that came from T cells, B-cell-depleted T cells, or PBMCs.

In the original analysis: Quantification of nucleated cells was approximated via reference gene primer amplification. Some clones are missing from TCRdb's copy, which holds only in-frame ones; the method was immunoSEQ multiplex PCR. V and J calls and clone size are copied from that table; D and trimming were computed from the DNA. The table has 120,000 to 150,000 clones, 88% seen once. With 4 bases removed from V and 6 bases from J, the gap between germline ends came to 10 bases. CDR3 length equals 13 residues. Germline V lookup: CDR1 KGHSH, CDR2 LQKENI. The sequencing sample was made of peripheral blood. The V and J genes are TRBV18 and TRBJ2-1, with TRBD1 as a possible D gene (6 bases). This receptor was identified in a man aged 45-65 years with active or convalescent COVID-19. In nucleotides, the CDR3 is TGTGCCAGCTCACAACAGGGTGGCAATGAGCAGTTCTTC. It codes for CASSQQGGNEQFF.